The clone carrying this TCR beta chain has a handful of counts. Its specificity is not known. A read error may account for a junction end that differs from germline. The TCRbeta library incorporated unique molecular identifiers. From the PCR reads, TCRdb called clonotypes with MiXCR, one entry per CDR3 protein. The table records about 250,000 distinct CDR3 sequences, approximately 24% of them present only once. The CDR3 is 12 residues long. In germline, CDR1 is SGDLS, CDR2 YYNGEE. This specimen belongs to a study of T-cell reconstitution after alpha-beta-depleted transplantation in children. Study outcomes and limitations: Alpha-beta T cells about two months after transplant reportedly derived from several hundred expanded graft clones. T-cell counts and diversity at one year following transplant were attributed mainly to newly produced T cells.

The chain couples TRBV9 to TRBJ2-3; D might be TRBD2 (5 bases). The sequencing used PBMCs, mostly from graft donor cells, collected 360 days after TCRalphabeta/CD19-depleted stem cell transplant. The clonotype comes from a female patient aged 2 to 10 who had a stem cell transplant for congenital amegakaryocytic thrombocytopenia, so the T cells may come from the graft donor. CDR3 DNA sequence: TGTGCCAGCAGCGTAGGGGGAGATACGCGGTATTTT. It translates to CASSVGGDTRYF.